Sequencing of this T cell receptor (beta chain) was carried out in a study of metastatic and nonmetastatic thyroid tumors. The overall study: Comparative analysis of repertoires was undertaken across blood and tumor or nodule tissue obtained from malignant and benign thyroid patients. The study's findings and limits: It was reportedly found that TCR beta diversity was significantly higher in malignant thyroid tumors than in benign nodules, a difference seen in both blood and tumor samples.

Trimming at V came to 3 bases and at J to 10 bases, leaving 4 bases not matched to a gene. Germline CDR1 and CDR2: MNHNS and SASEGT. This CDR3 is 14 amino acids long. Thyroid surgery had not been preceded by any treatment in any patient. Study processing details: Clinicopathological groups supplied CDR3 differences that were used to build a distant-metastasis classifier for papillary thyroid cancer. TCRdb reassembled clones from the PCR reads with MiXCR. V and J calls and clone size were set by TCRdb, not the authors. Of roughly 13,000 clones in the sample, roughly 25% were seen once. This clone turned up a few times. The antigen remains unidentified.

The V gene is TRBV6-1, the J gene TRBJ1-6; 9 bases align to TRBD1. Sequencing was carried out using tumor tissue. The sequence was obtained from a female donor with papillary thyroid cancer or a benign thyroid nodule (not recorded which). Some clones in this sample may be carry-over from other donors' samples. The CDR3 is CASSEGQGPSPLHF. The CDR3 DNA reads TGTGCCAGCAGTGAGGGACAGGGACCGTCACCCCTCCACTTT.